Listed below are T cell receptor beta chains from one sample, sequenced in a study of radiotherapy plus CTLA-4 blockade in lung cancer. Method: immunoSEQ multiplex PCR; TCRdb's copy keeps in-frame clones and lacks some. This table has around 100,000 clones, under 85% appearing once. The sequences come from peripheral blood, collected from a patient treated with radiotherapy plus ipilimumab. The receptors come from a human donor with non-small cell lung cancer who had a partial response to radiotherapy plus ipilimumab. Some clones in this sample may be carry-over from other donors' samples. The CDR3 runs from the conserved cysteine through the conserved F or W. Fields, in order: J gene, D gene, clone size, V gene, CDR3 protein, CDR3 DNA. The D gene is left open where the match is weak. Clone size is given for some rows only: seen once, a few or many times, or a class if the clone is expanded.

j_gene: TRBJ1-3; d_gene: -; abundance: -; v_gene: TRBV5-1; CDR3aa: CASSPTGSGNTIYF; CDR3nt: TGCGCCAGCAGCCCCACAGGCTCTGGAAACACCATATATTTT
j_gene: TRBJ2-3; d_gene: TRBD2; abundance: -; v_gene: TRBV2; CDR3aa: CASRGLAGGEGTQYF; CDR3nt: TGTGCCAGCAGAGGACTAGCGGGAGGTGAGGGTACGCAGTATTTT
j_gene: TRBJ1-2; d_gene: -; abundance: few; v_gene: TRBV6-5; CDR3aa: CASSYSERGYGYTF; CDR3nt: TGTGCCAGCAGTTACTCGGAACGGGGTTATGGCTACACCTTC
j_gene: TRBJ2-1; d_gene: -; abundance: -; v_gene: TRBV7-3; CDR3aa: CASSPSRVYNEQFF; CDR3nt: TGTGCCAGCAGCCCCTCGAGGGTTTACAATGAGCAGTTCTTC
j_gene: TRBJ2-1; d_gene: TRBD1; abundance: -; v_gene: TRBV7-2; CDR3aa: CASSIQGGNEQFF; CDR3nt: TGTGCCAGCAGCATACAGGGGGGAAATGAGCAGTTCTTC
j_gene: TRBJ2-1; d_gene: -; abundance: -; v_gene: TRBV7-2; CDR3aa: CASSSRSNREQFF; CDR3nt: TGTGCCAGCAGTAGTCGGTCGAATCGGGAGCAGTTCTTC
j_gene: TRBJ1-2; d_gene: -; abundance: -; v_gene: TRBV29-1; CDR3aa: CSVYIPLRGYTF; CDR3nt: TGCAGCGTTTATATCCCCCTGCGGGGCTACACCTTC
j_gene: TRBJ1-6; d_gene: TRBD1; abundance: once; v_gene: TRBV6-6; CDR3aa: CASSPTGGQSNSPLHF; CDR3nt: TGTGCCAGCAGCCCCACAGGGGGCCAGAGTAATTCACCCCTCCACTTT
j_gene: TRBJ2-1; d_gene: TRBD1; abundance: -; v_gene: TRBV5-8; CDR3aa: CASSLGGQGYREQFF; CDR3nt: TGTGCCAGCAGCCTCGGGGGACAGGGATATCGTGAGCAGTTCTTC
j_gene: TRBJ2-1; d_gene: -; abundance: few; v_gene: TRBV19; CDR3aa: CASSINYNEQFF; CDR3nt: TGTGCCAGTAGTATCAACTACAATGAGCAGTTCTTC
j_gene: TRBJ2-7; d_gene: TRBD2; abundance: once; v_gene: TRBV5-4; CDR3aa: CASSLVSSGKEQYF; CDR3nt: TGTGCCAGCAGCTTGGTATCCAGCGGGAAAGAGCAGTACTTC
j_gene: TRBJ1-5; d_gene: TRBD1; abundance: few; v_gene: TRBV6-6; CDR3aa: CASKAPGGDQPQHF; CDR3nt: TGTGCCAGCAAGGCCCCAGGGGGCGATCAGCCCCAGCATTTT
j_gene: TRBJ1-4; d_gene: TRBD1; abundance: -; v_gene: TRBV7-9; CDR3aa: CASSLTTGSEKLFF; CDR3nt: TGTGCCAGCAGCTTAACGACAGGGAGCGAAAAACTGTTTTTT
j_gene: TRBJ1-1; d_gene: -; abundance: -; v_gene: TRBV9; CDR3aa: CASSVSGQTNTEAFF; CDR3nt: TGTGCCAGCAGCGTCTCTGGACAGACGAACACTGAAGCTTTCTTT
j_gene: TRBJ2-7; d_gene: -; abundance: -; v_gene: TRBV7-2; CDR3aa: CASSLGLAYEQYF; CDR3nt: TGTGCCAGCAGCTTAGGGCTAGCCTACGAGCAGTACTTC
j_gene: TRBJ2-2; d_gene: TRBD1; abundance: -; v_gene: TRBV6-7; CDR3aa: CASRRTRNRGTTGELFF; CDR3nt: TGTGCCAGCAGGCGTACCCGGAACAGGGGGACCACCGGGGAGCTGTTTTTT
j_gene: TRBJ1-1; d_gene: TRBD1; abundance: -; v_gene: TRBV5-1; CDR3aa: CASSLAGTGSGREAFF; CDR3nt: TGCGCCAGCAGCTTGGCCGGGACAGGGTCGGGAAGGGAAGCTTTCTTT
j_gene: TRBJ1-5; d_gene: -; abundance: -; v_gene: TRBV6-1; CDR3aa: CASSEGAYSNQPQHF; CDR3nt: TGTGCCAGCAGTGAAGGGGCTTATAGCAATCAGCCCCAGCATTTT
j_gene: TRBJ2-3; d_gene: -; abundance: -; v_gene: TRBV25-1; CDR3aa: CASSRPGTSTDTQYF; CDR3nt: TGTGCCAGCAGTCGGCCCGGGACTAGCACAGATACGCAGTATTTT
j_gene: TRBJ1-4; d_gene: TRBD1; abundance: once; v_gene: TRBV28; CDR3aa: CASSPLGDRAAEKLFF; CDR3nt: TGTGCCAGCAGTCCCCTTGGGGACAGGGCGGCTGAAAAACTGTTTTTT
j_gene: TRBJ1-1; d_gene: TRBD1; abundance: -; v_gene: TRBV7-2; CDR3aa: CASSPGTGSTEAFF; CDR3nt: TGTGCCAGCAGCCCGGGGACAGGGAGCACTGAAGCTTTCTTT
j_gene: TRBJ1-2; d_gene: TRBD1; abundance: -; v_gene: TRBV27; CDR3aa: CASSYRGADYGYTF; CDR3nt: TGTGCCAGCAGTTACAGGGGGGCTGACTATGGCTACACCTTC
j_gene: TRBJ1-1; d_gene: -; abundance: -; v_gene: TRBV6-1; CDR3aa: CASSQAVLANTEAFF; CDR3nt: TGTGCCAGCAGCCAAGCCGTCCTCGCGAACACTGAAGCTTTCTTT
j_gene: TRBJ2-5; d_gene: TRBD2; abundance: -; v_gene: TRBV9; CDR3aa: CASSQGLTQETQYF; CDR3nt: TGTGCCAGCAGCCAGGGACTAACCCAAGAGACCCAGTACTTC
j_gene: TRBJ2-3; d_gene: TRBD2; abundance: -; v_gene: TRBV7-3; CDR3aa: CASSEASSLSGRATDTQYF; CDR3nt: TGTGCCAGCAGCGAGGCCTCATCCCTTAGCGGGAGGGCCACAGATACGCAGTATTTT
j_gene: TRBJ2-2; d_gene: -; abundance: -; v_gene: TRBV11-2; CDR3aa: CASSLSGLGTGELFF; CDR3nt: TGTGCCAGCAGCTTAAGCGGATTGGGCACCGGGGAGCTGTTTTTT
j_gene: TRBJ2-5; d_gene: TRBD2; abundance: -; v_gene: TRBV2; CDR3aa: CASSEGLAGQETQYF; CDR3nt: TGTGCCAGCAGTGAGGGACTAGCGGGCCAAGAGACCCAGTACTTC
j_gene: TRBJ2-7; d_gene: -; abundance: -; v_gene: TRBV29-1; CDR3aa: CSVVPSRGLGEQYF; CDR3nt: TGCAGCGTCGTCCCTAGCAGGGGCCTAGGCGAGCAGTACTTC
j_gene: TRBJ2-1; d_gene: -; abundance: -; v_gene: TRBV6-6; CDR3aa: CASSSFGENEQFF; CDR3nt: TGTGCCAGCAGTTCGTTTGGGGAGAATGAGCAGTTCTTC
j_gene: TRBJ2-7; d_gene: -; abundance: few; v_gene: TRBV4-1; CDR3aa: CASSLSLPPEDEQYF; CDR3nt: TGCGCCAGCAGCCTGTCCTTACCCCCGGAGGACGAGCAGTACTTC
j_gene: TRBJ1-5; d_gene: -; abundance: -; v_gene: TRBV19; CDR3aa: CASSVQEFSNQPQHF; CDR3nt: TGTGCCAGTAGTGTGCAGGAATTTAGCAATCAGCCCCAGCATTTT
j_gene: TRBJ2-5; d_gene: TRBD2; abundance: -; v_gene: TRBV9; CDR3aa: CASSPGGSETQYF; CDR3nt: TGTGCCAGCAGCCCGGGGGGGTCGGAGACCCAGTACTTC